Listed below are T cell receptor beta chains from one sample, sequenced in a study of T cells in Graves' hyperthyroidism and ophthalmopathy. TCRdb re-called the multiplex PCR reads with MiXCR, one entry per CDR3 protein. Found here are 150,000 or so distinct CDR3 sequences, around 20% of them singletons; the top ten hold 65% to 80%. Material: blood. These receptors were collected from a woman between 45 and 65 years old with Graves' hyperthyroidism that later progressed to Graves' ophthalmopathy. Both conserved end residues are part of each CDR3. A D gene is named only where the DNA matches it firmly. Not all rows give a size; the values are once, few, many and, for expanded clones, a class.

TRBJ1-5 | - | TRBD1 | TRBV6-1 | CASSDRDRNHQPQHF | TGTGCCAGCAGTGACCGGGACAGAAACCATCAGCCCCAGCATTTT
TRBJ2-7 | many | - | TRBV20-1 | CSASALPLDEQYF | TGCAGTGCTAGTGCTTTACCGTTGGACGAGCAGTACTTC
TRBJ2-3 | - | - | TRBV15 | CATSRDRRFGGGDLGVTDTQYF | TGTGCCACCAGCAGAGATCGACGTTTCGGGGGCGGGGATCTTGGTGTAACAGATACGCAGTATTTT
TRBJ2-7 | many | - | TRBV2 | CASSEDRRAYEQYF | TGTGCCAGCAGCGAAGACAGGCGAGCCTACGAGCAGTACTTC
TRBJ1-2 | - | - | TRBV20-1 | CSGGADHGYTF | TGCAGTGGCGGCGCTGACCATGGCTACACCTTC
TRBJ2-3 | - | - | TRBV11-2 | CASSLDPSSTDTQYF | TGTGCCAGCAGCTTAGACCCTTCCAGCACAGATACGCAGTATTTT
TRBJ2-3 | - | - | TRBV10-3 | CAISEKDTQYF | TGTGCCATCAGTGAAAAAGATACGCAGTATTTT
TRBJ2-7 | few | - | TRBV28 | CASSIQRNSLYNEQYF | TGTGCCAGCAGTATACAGAGAAATTCTCTATACAATGAGCAGTACTTC
TRBJ2-7 | many | TRBD1 | TRBV20-1 | CSGEAGGAYEQYF | TGCAGTGGAGAGGCAGGGGGCGCCTACGAGCAGTACTTC
TRBJ1-5 | many | - | TRBV28 | CASGQSLNQPQHF | TGTGCCAGCGGCCAGTCCCTCAATCAGCCCCAGCATTTT
TRBJ2-7 | - | - | TRBV6-2/TRBV6-3 | CASSYRPRTIKAGEQYF | TGTGCCAGCAGTTACCGCCCCCGGACAATTAAGGCGGGCGAGCAGTACTTC
TRBJ1-1 | many | - | TRBV6-1 | CASSEAAGFPAFF | TGTGCCAGCAGTGAAGCAGCAGGGTTTCCAGCTTTCTTT
TRBJ1-6 | - | - | TRBV4-2 | CASSQGQLDSPLHF | TGTGCCAGCAGCCAAGGACAGCTGGATTCACCCCTCCACTTT
TRBJ2-7 | - | TRBD2 | TRBV4-2 | CASSRVLAGNNEQYF | TGTGCCAGCAGCCGAGTACTAGCGGGGAACAATGAGCAGTACTTC
TRBJ1-5 | - | - | TRBV15 | CATSRDRNLGGQPQHF | TGTGCCACCAGCAGAGATCGGAACCTAGGAGGACAGCCCCAGCATTTT
TRBJ2-3 | - | - | TRBV30 | CAWSRTGKETDTQYF | TGTGCCTGGAGTCGTACAGGGAAAGAGACAGATACGCAGTATTTT
TRBJ2-5 | many | - | TRBV28 | CASSPTEARETQYF | TGTGCCAGCAGCCCGACCGAAGCTAGGGAGACCCAGTACTTC
TRBJ1-1 | many | - | TRBV18 | CASSPLVAGALNTEAFF | TGTGCCAGCTCACCATTGGTCGCGGGGGCTCTGAACACTGAAGCTTTCTTT
TRBJ1-1 | - | TRBD1 | TRBV19 | CASRQHTGGGRTEAFF | TGTGCCAGTCGTCAGCACACAGGGGGCGGAAGGACTGAAGCTTTCTTT